This TCR beta chain was observed in a study of a mutant IDH1 vaccine in newly diagnosed glioma. For the study at large: Standard pretreatment was either radiotherapy, temozolomide, or, for most, radiochemotherapy with temozolomide. The study, taken as a whole, reports: Pseudoprogression seemingly bore no relation to changes in top peripheral T cell clonotypes.

Turning to this clone: The antigen is undetermined.

The sample's time point: baseline, week 1 (first vaccination visit). The sample's treatment: pre-vaccination baseline after standard-of-care therapy. Donors' newly diagnosed IDH1-mutant WHO grade 3 or 4 astrocytomas lacked nuclear ATRX. Assay: immunoSEQ multiplex PCR; the TCRdb copy retains only in-frame clones and omits some. The table includes about 96,000 clones, 80% detected once. Germline lookup yields CDR1 MGHRA and CDR2 YSYEKL. This CDR3 comprises 16 residues. The V and J ends lost 0 bases and 0 bases respectively, with 11 bases between them. The clonotype was recovered from a man aged 40-50 years with glioma. The gene calls are TRBV4-1 and TRBJ1-1; D remains unclear. This specimen was PBMCs, taken from a glioma patient treated with radiotherapy, temozolomide or both. The CDR3 here is CASSQDRSSLNTEAFF. The CDR3 DNA follows: TGCGCCAGCAGCCAAGACCGTAGTTCCTTGAACACTGAAGCTTTCTTT.